Below are 9 T cell receptor beta chains sequenced from a single sample in a study of cytomegalovirus exposure and HLA in healthy donors. PCR was performed using 60 Vbeta and 13 Jbeta primers. TCRdb's copy holds only in-frame clones and misses some; the assay was immunoSEQ multiplex PCR. The repertoire holds 95,000 to 150,000 clones, around 82% seen once, with approximately 10% in the top ten. Material: PBMCs. The receptor set was obtained from a man aged 25-45 years in good health and CMV-seropositive.

This clone appeared once. V and J are TRBV27 and TRBJ2-6; 9 positions match TRBD1. The CDR3 spans 16 residues. Germline V CDR1 and CDR2: MNHEY, SMNVEV (reference sequence). Trimming cost V 2 bases and J 1 base; bases outside gene matches: 0. The CDR3 protein is CASSLGTGSGANVLTF. The DNA of the CDR3 is TGTGCCAGCAGTTTAGGGACAGGGTCTGGGGCCAACGTCCTGACTTTC.

The chain couples TRBV27 to TRBJ2-2, with D perhaps TRBD1 (5 bases). Trimming pared 3 bases from V and 9 bases from J, leaving 8 bases between. Germline V gives CDR1 MNHEY, CDR2 SMNVEV (reference sequence). The CDR3 is 12 amino acids. The CDR3 DNA reads TGTGCCAGCAGTTTTTGGGGCAGGGAGCTGTTTTTT. Amino acid sequence: CASSFWGRELFF.

The genes are TRBV6-5 and TRBJ1-1, with 7 bases identical to TRBD1. This CDR3 has 15 residues. Germline CDR1 MNHEY, CDR2 SVGAGI. J was trimmed by 1 base and V by 6 bases; bases with no gene match: 8. CDR3 sequence reads: CASSRRGSGNTEAFF. CDR3 coding DNA: TGTGCCAGCAGCCGCAGGGGGAGCGGGAACACTGAAGCTTTCTTT.

The chain links TRBV23-1 to TRBJ1-2; 7 bases fit TRBD1. TRBV23-1 is treated as an ORF (open reading frame) with a function not yet certain. The V gene end was trimmed by 4 bases and the J gene end by 4 bases; junction bases not matched to a gene: 18. The CDR3 has 18 amino acids. This CDR3 is CASSRRRQGLGAGYGYTF. CDR3 sequence (DNA): TGCGCCAGCAGTCGCCGGAGACAGGGATTGGGTGCTGGCTATGGCTACACCTTC.

The genes are TRBV9 and TRBJ1-1; 8 bases align to TRBD1. CDR1 and CDR2 from the germline V gene are SGDLS and YYNGEE. V lost 3 bases and J lost 0; bases outside the gene matches: 1. The CDR3 has 14 residues. This CDR3 reads CASSATGVNTEAFF. The CDR3 region has the DNA TGTGCCAGCAGCGCGACAGGGGTGAACACTGAAGCTTTCTTT.

The chain has TRBV4-1 and TRBJ2-3; 8 nucleotides line up with TRBD2. The V gene end was trimmed by 0 bases and the J gene end by 2 bases; junction bases not matched to a gene: 1. CDR1 is MGHRA and CDR2 is YSYEKL in the germline V gene. The CDR3 totals 15 residues. In DNA form, the CDR3 reads TGCGCCAGCAGCCAAGAAGCGGGAGACACAGATACGCAGTATTTT. It codes for CASSQEAGDTDTQYF.

The genes are TRBV7-9 and TRBJ1-2; 9 bases are a match to TRBD1. There are 13 residues in the CDR3. V shed 5 bases and J 7 bases; nucleotides not matched to a gene: 5. Germline values: CDR1 SEHNR, CDR2 FQNEAQ (reference sequence). In DNA, the CDR3 is TGTGCCAGCAGCACAAACAGGGGGCCTGGCTACACCTTC. This translates into CASSTNRGPGYTF.

The chain combines TRBV11-2 with TRBJ1-1, with TRBD1 identical over 8 bases. The V segment lost 3 bases and the J segment 1 base; nucleotides outside the gene matches: 10. CDR3 length: 17 residues. From germline, CDR1 is SGHAT and CDR2 FQNNGV. CDR3 residues: CASSFTGGRGSNTEAFF. In DNA, the CDR3 is TGTGCCAGCAGCTTTACAGGGGGGAGGGGGTCGAACACTGAAGCTTTCTTT.

V and J are TRBV28 and TRBJ2-5; TRBD1 aligns across 7 bases. This CDR3 contains 14 residues. Trimming at V came to 8 bases and at J to 1 base, leaving 7 bases not matched to a gene. Germline V gene data show CDR1 as MDHEN and CDR2 as SYDVKM. CDR3 bases: TGTGCCAGCGAATCCGGGACAGCCCAAGAGACCCAGTACTTC. Translating gives CASESGTAQETQYF.